One T cell receptor beta chain is described in this entry. The data are from a study of blood T cell repertoires in COVID-19. This CDR3 has 16 residues. The ends were cut back, 3 bases at V and 2 bases at J, with 13 bases in the middle. The germline CDR1 and CDR2 sequences are SGHTA and FQGNSA. Original processing notes: Quantification of nucleated cells was approximated via reference gene primer amplification. Measured with immunoSEQ multiplex PCR; TCRdb has only the in-frame clones, and not every one. The D gene and trimming were derived from the DNA, and the V and J assignments and clone size from that table. Of over 400,000 clones listed, roughly nine tenths were seen once; the top ten hold roughly 7.4%.

The receptor was isolated from a woman aged 45-60 years with COVID-19, enrolled during active disease. This chain links TRBV7-2 with TRBJ2-2, with D possibly matching TRBD2 (7 bases). The sequenced sample was peripheral blood. The CDR3 DNA reads as TGTGCCAGCAGCTTGTTTCGGGGGGCAAACACCGGGGAGCTGTTTTTT. It encodes CASSLFRGANTGELFF.